This T cell receptor (beta chain) comes out of a study of blood T cells in healthy people across ages. Notes on the study in general: Naive and antigen-experienced cells could not be conclusively compared, given unsorted PBMCs.

This clonotype was picked up many times. No antigen is known for it. Trimming cost V 5 bases and J 2 bases; bases outside gene matches: 7. CDR1 is SGHTA and CDR2 is FQGNSA in the germline V gene. The CDR3 loop spans 15 amino acids. Next came a second PCR, run for roughly 6 to 11 cycles, which used a sample-barcoded 5' primer along with a J-beta primer mix. Each cDNA molecule was tagged by a template-switch adaptor that had 12 random nucleotides. TCRdb recomputed calls from the 5' RACE reads with MiXCR, one row per CDR3 protein. The sample yields some 1.7 million distinct CDR3 sequences, under 30% seen once.

The sequenced material came from blood. The TCR originated in a woman aged 30 to 39 in good health. The rearrangement links TRBV7-2 to TRBJ2-5, with TRBD2 identical over 8 bases. This chain's CDR3 is CASSGGRGVQETQYF. In DNA, the CDR3 is TGTGCCAGCAGCGGAGGGCGGGGGGTACAAGAGACCCAGTACTTC. The variable domain in full, with the rest retrieved from reference TRBV7-2 and TRBJ2-5, is GAGVSQSPSNKVTEKGKDVELRCDPISGHTALYWYRQSLGQGLEFLIYFQGNSAPDKSGLPSDRFSAERTGGSVSTLTIQRTQQEDSAVYLCASSGGRGVQETQYFGPGTRLLVL.